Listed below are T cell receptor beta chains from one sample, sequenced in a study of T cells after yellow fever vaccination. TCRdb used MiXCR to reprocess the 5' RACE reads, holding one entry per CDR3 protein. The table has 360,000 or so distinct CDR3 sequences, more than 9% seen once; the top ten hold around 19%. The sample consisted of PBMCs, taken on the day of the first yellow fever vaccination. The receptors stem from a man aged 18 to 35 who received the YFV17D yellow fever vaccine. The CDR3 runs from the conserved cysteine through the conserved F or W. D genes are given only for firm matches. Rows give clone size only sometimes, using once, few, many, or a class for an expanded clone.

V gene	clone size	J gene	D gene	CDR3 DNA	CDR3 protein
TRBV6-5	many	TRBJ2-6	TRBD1	TGTGCCAGCAGTCACGGGACAGGGACCTCTGGGGCCAACGTCCTGACTTTC	CASSHGTGTSGANVLTF
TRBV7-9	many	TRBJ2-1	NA	TGTGCCAGCAGCGCGGGGAATTCCTACAATGAGCAGTTCTTC	CASSAGNSYNEQFF
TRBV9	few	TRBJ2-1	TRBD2	TGTGCCAGCAGCGTAGGGGCTAGCGGGGGCGTCTCCTACAATGAGCAGTTCTTC	CASSVGASGGVSYNEQFF
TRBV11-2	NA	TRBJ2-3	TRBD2	TGTGCCAGCAGCTTAGATAGTAGCGGGGGGGTAGGTCAAAATACGCAGTATTTT	CASSLDSSGGVGQNTQYF
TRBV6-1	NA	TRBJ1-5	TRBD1	TGTGCCAGCAGCGGAGTCACAGGGGCGATCGGGCCCCAGCATTTT	CASSGVTGAIGPQHF
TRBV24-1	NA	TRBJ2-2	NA	TGTGCCACCAGCGGGGGTCCTGGGAACACCGGGGAGCTGTTTTTT	CATSGGPGNTGELFF
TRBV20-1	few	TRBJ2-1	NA	TGCAGTGCTACTATTAAGATGGAGCCAGGCGAGCAGTTCTTC	CSATIKMEPGEQFF
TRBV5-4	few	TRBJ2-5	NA	TGTGCCAGCAGCTTGGGGCAGATATTAGATCAAGAGACCCAGTACTTC	CASSLGQILDQETQYF
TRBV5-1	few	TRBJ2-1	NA	TGCGCCAGCAGCTTAGCCGGGACCCCACGCAATGAGCAGTTCTTC	CASSLAGTPRNEQFF
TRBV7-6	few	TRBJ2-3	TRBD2	TGTGCCAGCAGCCCCACTAGCGGGGGCGGCCAGCCCACAGATACGCAGTATTTT	CASSPTSGGGQPTDTQYF
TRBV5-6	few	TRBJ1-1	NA	TGTGCCAGCAGCTTGGTCGAGGAGGGCACTGAAGCTTTCTTT	CASSLVEEGTEAFF
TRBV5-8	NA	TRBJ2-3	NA	TGTGCCAGCAGCTTGGAGGTAGCGGCGGGAGATACGCAGTATTTT	CASSLEVAAGDTQYF
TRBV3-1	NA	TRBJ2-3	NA	TGTGCCAGCAGCCAAGATAAAGGGGGGGGGCTGGGAGATACGCAGTATTTT	CASSQDKGGGLGDTQYF